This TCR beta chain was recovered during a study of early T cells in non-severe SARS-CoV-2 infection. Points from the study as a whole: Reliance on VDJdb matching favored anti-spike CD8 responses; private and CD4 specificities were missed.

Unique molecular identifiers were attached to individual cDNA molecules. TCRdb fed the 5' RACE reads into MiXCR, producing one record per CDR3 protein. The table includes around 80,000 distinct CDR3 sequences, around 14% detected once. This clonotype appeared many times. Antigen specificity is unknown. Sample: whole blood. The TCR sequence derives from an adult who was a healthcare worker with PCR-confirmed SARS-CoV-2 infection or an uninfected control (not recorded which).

CDR3 DNA sequence: TGTGCCAGCTCACCACCCGGGAGGAACACCGGGGAGCTGTTTTTT. This encodes CASSPPGRNTGELFF. The rearrangement joins TRBV18 to TRBJ2-2; D possibly corresponds to TRBD2 (6 bases). The CDR3 is 15 amino acids. Germline CDR1 and CDR2: KGHSH and LQKENI. V lost 0 bases and J 1 base, leaving 6 bases between the germline ends.